This T cell receptor (beta chain) was captured by sequencing in a study of T cell changes during pregnancy in multiple sclerosis. Libraries were prepared by immunoSEQ multiplex PCR; TCRdb keeps only in-frame clonotypes and omits some of them. This sample carries roughly 15,000 clones, 80% to 85% of them seen once, and the ten largest clones take roughly a sixth. V lost 0 bases, J lost 6 bases, and 12 bases lay in between. Per the germline V gene, CDR1 is MGHRA and CDR2 is YSYEKL. CDR3 size: 14 residues. Sequencing was performed on CD8+ T cells from peripheral blood mononuclear cells, taken in the third trimester of pregnancy. This TCR was sampled from a female donor in good health, enrolled as a control in a pregnancy study. The rearrangement links TRBV4-1 to TRBJ2-7; D unresolved. CDR3 in amino acids: CASSQDSLRGEQYF. The CDR3 DNA sequence: TGCGCCAGCAGCCAAGATTCCCTCCGCGGCGAGCAGTACTTC.